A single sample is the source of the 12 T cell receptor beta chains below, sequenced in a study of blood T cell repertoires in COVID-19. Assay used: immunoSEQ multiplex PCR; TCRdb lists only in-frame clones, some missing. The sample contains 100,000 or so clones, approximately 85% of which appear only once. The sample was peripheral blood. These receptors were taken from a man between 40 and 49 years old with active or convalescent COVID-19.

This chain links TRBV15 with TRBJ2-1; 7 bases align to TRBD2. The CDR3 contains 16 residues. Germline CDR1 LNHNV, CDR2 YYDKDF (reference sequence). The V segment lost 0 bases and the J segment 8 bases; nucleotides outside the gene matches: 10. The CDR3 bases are TGTGCCACCAGCAGAGATGGGGCAGCGGGGAGATATGAGCAGTTCTTC. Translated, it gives CATSRDGAAGRYEQFF.

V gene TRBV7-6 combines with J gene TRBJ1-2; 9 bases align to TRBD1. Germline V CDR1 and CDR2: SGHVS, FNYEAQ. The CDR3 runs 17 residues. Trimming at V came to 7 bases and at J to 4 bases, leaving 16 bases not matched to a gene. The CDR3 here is CASTPGQGPSTLYGYTF. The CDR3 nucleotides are TGTGCCAGCACACCGGGACAGGGACCCTCCACCCTCTATGGCTACACCTTC.

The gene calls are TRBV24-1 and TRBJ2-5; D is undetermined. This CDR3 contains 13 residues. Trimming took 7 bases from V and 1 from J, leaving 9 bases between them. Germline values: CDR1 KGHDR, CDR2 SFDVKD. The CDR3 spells CATSDGAQETQYF. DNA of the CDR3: TGTGCCACCAGCGACGGAGCCCAAGAGACCCAGTACTTC.

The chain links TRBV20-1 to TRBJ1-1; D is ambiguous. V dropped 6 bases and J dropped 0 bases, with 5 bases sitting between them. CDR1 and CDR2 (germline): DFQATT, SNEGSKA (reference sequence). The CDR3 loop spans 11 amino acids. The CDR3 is CSATMNTEAFF. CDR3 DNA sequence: TGCAGTGCCACAATGAACACTGAAGCTTTCTTT.

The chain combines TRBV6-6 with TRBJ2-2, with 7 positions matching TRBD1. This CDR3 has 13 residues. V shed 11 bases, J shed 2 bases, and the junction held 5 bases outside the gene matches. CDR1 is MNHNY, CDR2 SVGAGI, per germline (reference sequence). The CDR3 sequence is CAYGTENTGELFF. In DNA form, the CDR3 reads TGTGCCTACGGGACAGAAAACACCGGGGAGCTGTTTTTT.

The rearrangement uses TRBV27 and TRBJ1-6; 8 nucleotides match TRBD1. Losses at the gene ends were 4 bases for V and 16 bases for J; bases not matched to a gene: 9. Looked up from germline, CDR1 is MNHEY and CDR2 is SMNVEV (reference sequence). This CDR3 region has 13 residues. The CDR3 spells CASSYGQGALLHF. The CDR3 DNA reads TGTGCCAGCAGTTATGGACAGGGTGCCCTTCTCCACTTT.

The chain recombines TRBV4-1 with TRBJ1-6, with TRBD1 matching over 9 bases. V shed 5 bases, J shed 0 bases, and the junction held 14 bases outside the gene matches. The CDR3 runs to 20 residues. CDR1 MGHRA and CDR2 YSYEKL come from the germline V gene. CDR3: CASSATGTGLPSSYNSPLHF. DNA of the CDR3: TGCGCCAGCAGCGCCACCGGGACAGGGTTACCCAGCTCCTATAATTCACCCCTCCACTTT.

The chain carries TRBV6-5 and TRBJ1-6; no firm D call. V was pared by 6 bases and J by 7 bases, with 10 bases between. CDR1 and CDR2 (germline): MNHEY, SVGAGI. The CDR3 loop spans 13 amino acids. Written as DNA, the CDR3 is TGTGCCAGCAGACGAGGTAGCAATTCACCCCTCCACTTT. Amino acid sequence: CASRRGSNSPLHF.

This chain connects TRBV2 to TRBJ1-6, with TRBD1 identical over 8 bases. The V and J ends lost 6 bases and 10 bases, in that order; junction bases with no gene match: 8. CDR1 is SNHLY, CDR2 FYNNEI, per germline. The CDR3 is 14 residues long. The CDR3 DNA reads TGTGCCAGCAGGCAGGACAGGGTCGACTCACCCCTCCACTTT. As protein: CASRQDRVDSPLHF.

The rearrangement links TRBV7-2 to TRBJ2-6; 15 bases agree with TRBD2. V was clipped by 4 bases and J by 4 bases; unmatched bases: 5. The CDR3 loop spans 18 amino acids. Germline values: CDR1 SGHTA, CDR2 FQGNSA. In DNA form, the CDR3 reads TGTGCCAGCAGCTGGACTAGCGGGGGGGCGACAGGGGCCAACGTCCTGACTTTC. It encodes CASSWTSGGATGANVLTF.

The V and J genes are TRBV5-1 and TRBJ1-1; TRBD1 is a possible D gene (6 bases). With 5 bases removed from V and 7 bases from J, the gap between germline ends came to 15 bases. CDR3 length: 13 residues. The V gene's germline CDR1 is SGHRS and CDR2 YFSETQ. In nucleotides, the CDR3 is TGCGCCAGCAGGCCACGTGAGGGGGATGAAGCTTTCTTT. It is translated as CASRPREGDEAFF.

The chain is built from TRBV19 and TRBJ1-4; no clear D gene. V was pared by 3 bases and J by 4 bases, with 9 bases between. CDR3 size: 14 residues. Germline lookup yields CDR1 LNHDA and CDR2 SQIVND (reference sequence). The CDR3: CASSITGYNEKLFF. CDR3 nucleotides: TGTGCCAGTAGTATCACGGGATATAATGAAAAACTGTTTTTT.